This entry concerns a single T cell receptor beta chain. This sample is part of a study of spatial heterogeneity in lung cancer. About the research overall: The average appearance count of each unique TCR and UMI combination in raw reads was more than ten.

All TCR cDNA molecules were individually tagged with a unique molecular identifier. From the 5' RACE reads, TCRdb called clonotypes with MiXCR, one entry per CDR3 protein. Of under 150,000 distinct CDR3 sequences in the sample, approximately 10% were seen once. Time point defined: blood at routine non-recurrence follow-up after resection. The CDR3 sequence is 16 residues long. V shed 3 bases, J shed 5 bases, and the junction held 9 bases outside the gene matches. CDR1 SNHLY and CDR2 FYNNEI come from the germline V gene. The sample in question was PBMCs, obtained at follow-up. The TCR was taken from a female donor with early-stage non-small cell lung cancer. V gene TRBV2 combines with J gene TRBJ2-5, with 10 bases identical to TRBD2. CDR3 coding DNA: TGTGCCAGCAGTGAGAGGGTAGCGGGAGGTCGCGAGACCCAGTACTTC. This sequence encodes CASSERVAGGRETQYF.